This entry lists 27 T cell receptor beta chains sequenced from one sample in a study of T-cell memory formation after mild COVID-19. MiXCR, applied by TCRdb to the 5' RACE reads, yields one record per CDR3 protein. This table has some 14,000 distinct CDR3 sequences, 15% to 20% appearing once. The source material was PBMCs or a T cell subset sorted from them (not recorded which). All receptors derive from a man aged 18 to 35 who had mild COVID-19 (a few samples of this study predate the infection). Cell type and time point are not known.

Ten or more counts support this clonotype. J is TRBJ2-1 and V is TRBV7-6; D is possibly TRBD1 or TRBD2 (5 bases each). Germline CDR1 SGHVS, CDR2 FNYEAQ. CDR3 length: 11 amino acids. Trimming took off 4 bases at V and 10 bases at J, with 8 bases between the two ends. The CDR3, as DNA: TGTGCCAGCAGCTGGGGGTTGGAGCAGTTCTTC. Translation gives CASSWGLEQFF. The whole variable domain, filled in from reference TRBV7-6 and TRBJ2-1, reads GAGVSQSPRYKVTKRGQDVALRCDPISGHVSLYWYRQALGQGPEFLTYFNYEAQQDKSGLPNDRFSAERPEGSISTLTIQRTEQRDSAMYRCASSWGLEQFFGPGTRLTVL.

The sample holds one count of this clonotype. The J gene is TRBJ2-1, the V gene TRBV5-6; 10 bases map to TRBD2. V shed 0 bases and J 0 bases; nucleotides not matched to a gene: 9. The germline V gene encodes CDR1 SGHDT and CDR2 YYEEEE. The CDR3 totals 19 residues. As DNA, the CDR3 is TGTGCCAGCAGCTTGGAGGTAGCGGGGGGCCCCCTCTCCTACAATGAGCAGTTCTTC. Residues: CASSLEVAGGPLSYNEQFF.

V gene TRBV6-6 combines with J gene TRBJ1-5; maybe TRBD1 (6 bases). Germline assignment: CDR1 MNHNY and CDR2 SVGAGI (reference sequence). The CDR3 sequence is 13 residues long. The V end lost 5 bases, the J end lost 5 bases, and 10 bases lay between the germline ends. As DNA, the CDR3 is TGTGCCAGCAGTACAGGGTTCGATCAGCCCCAGCATTTT. It translates to CASSTGFDQPQHF.

This clonotype was picked up many times. The gene calls are TRBV27 and TRBJ2-3; D not certain. The germline V gene encodes CDR1 MNHEY and CDR2 SMNVEV (reference sequence). The CDR3 covers 13 residues. Trimming removed 3 bases from V and 4 bases from J, with 8 bases in between. As DNA, the CDR3 is TGTGCCAGCAGTTTTTATAATGCAGATACGCAGTATTTT. Amino acids: CASSFYNADTQYF.

This clonotype was seen at least ten times. V usage is TRBV12-3 or TRBV12-4 and J usage is TRBJ1-4; unclear D gene. The CDR3 loop spans 15 amino acids. Trimming shortened V by 6 bases and J by 0 bases, and 11 bases separated the two germline ends. Written as DNA, the CDR3 is TGTGCCAGCAGGGGCTCGGGCCCAACTAATGAAAAACTGTTTTTT. This encodes CASRGSGPTNEKLFF.

This clonotype appeared many times. The genes are TRBV12-3 or TRBV12-4 and TRBJ1-2; unclear D gene. V lost 3 bases and J 4 bases, leaving 12 bases between the germline ends. The CDR3 contains 14 residues. CDR3 amino acids: CASSFDGRSYGYTF. In nucleotides, the CDR3 is TGTGCCAGCAGTTTTGACGGAAGAAGCTATGGCTACACCTTC.

V gene TRBV5-4 combines with J gene TRBJ1-6; D ambiguous. Germline V gives CDR1 SGHNT, CDR2 YYREEE (reference sequence). This CDR3 has 13 amino acids. Trimming took off 3 bases at V and 9 bases at J, with 10 bases between the two ends. CDR3 nucleotides: TGTGCCAGCAGCTCCCTCTCCGGTTCACCCCTCCACTTT. Protein product: CASSSLSGSPLHF. Looking up the rest from reference TRBV5-4 and TRBJ1-6 gives the full variable domain: ETGVTQSPTHLIKTRGQQVTLRCSSQSGHNTVSWYQQALGQGPQFIFQYYREEENGRGNFPPRFSGLQFPNYSSELNVNALELDDSALYLCASSSLSGSPLHFGNGTRLTVT.

The table lists this clonotype with a few counts. The V call is TRBV9, the J call TRBJ1-2; TRBD1 is a possible D gene (5 bases). This CDR3 has 14 residues. The V end lost 4 bases, the J end lost 4 bases, and 14 bases lay between the germline ends. Germline V lookup: CDR1 SGDLS, CDR2 YYNGEE. For the CDR3, the DNA is TGTGCCAGCAGCCCCTGGGGGGAGATCTATGGCTACACCTTC. Protein sequence: CASSPWGEIYGYTF. The whole variable domain, filled in from reference TRBV9 and TRBJ1-2, reads DSGVTQTPKHLITATGQRVTLRCSPRSGDLSVYWYQQSLDQGLQFLIQYYNGEERAKGNILERFSAQQFPDLHSELNLSSLELGDSALYFCASSPWGEIYGYTFGSGTRLTVV.

At least ten counts were recorded for this clonotype. The CDR3 region is CASSEWRLNTGELFF. CDR3 in DNA: TGTGCCAGCAGTGAGTGGCGGCTGAACACCGGGGAGCTGTTTTTT. The chain recombines TRBV2 with TRBJ2-2; D is ambiguous. CDR3 length: 15 residues. Looked up from germline, CDR1 is SNHLY and CDR2 is FYNNEI. Trimming removed 3 bases from V and 1 base from J, with 9 bases in between.

This clonotype came up many times. The gene calls are TRBV28 and TRBJ2-1, with 9 bases aligning to TRBD1. The CDR3 runs 17 residues. Germline V CDR1 and CDR2: MDHEN, SYDVKM. The junction had 15 bases not matched to a gene; V was cut back by 4 bases and J by 8 bases. CDR3 DNA: TGTGCCAGCAGTTCATGGGCCCGAACAGGGGGCGGCTATGAGCAGTTCTTC. Translating it yields CASSSWARTGGGYEQFF. The whole variable domain, filled in from reference TRBV28 and TRBJ2-1, reads DVKVTQSSRYLVKRTGEKVFLECVQDMDHENMFWYRQDPGLGLRLIYFSYDVKMKEKGDIPEGYSVSREKKERFSLILESASTNQTSMYLCASSSWARTGGGYEQFFGPGTRLTVL.

The V call is TRBV20-1, the J call TRBJ1-2; D is uncertain. Germline CDR1 reads DFQATT; CDR2 reads SNEGSKA (reference sequence). V lost 5 bases and J lost 4, with 20 bases in between. The CDR3 consists of 15 residues. The CDR3 DNA reads as TGCAGTGCTTGGGAGGGCGGAAAACCGAGCTATGGCTACACCTTC. This translates into CSAWEGGKPSYGYTF.

The chain uses TRBV20-1 and TRBJ1-1; the match to TRBD1 covers 10 bases. With V trimmed by 1 base and J by 7 bases, 6 bases remained unmatched. Germline lookup yields CDR1 DFQATT and CDR2 SNEGSKA (reference sequence). The CDR3 is 14 residues long. CDR3 protein: CSARVDRGQGEAFF. As DNA, the CDR3 is TGCAGTGCTAGAGTAGACAGGGGGCAGGGTGAAGCTTTCTTT.

This chain connects TRBV29-1 to TRBJ2-7; D call uncertain. The CDR3 extends over 11 amino acids. With 4 bases removed from V and 2 bases from J, the gap between germline ends came to 6 bases. Per germline, CDR1 SQVTM and CDR2 ANQGSEA. The CDR3 region is CSVARTYEQYF. Here the CDR3 DNA reads TGCAGCGTTGCCAGGACCTACGAGCAGTACTTC.

The genes are TRBV10-3 and TRBJ1-5; D is uncertain. Germline assignment: CDR1 ENHRY and CDR2 SYGVKD. The CDR3 contains 13 residues. The germline V and J ends were trimmed by 6 bases and 8 bases, with 14 bases remaining between them. The CDR3 region has the DNA TGTGCCATCAGCCCCCAACGAGGCGAGCCCCAGCATTTT. As protein: CAISPQRGEPQHF.

In its sample, this clonotype was seen a few times. CDR3 loop: CASKLGDSEGFGYTF. CDR3 nucleotides: TGCGCCAGCAAATTGGGGGACAGTGAGGGTTTTGGCTACACCTTC. The chain has TRBV4-1 and TRBJ1-2, with 7 bases fitting TRBD1. Germline V gene sequence: CDR1 MGHRA, CDR2 YSYEKL. Trimming took 7 bases from V and 7 from J; bases not matched to a gene: 15. The CDR3 covers 15 residues.

The rearrangement uses TRBV7-2 and TRBJ2-2; 9 bases agree with TRBD1. Trimming took 6 bases from V and 5 from J; bases not matched to a gene: 13. Germline lookup yields CDR1 SGHTA and CDR2 FQGNSA. The CDR3 runs 17 residues. This CDR3 reads CASRLRHRGRGTGELFF. The CDR3 DNA follows: TGTGCCAGCAGACTACGTCACAGGGGGCGCGGGACCGGGGAGCTGTTTTTT.

This clonotype has more than one count but fewer than ten. The J gene is TRBJ1-1, the V gene TRBV29-1; TRBD1 matches 8 bases. Germline assignment: CDR1 SQVTM and CDR2 ANQGSEA. Germline trimming cut 6 bases from V and 4 bases from J; bases unmatched to any gene: 7. The CDR3 extends over 13 amino acids. The CDR3 DNA follows: TGCAGCGTGGTGACAGGGGTGAGCACTGAAGCTTTCTTT. Translation: CSVVTGVSTEAFF. Full variable domain (outside the CDR3, taken from reference TRBV29-1 and TRBJ1-1): SAVISQKPSRDICQRGTSLTIQCQVDSQVTMMFWYRQQPGQSLTLIATANQGSEATYESGFVIDKFPISRPNLTFSTLTVSNMSPEDSSIYLCSVVTGVSTEAFFGQGTRLTVV.

This clonotype was counted many times. The V gene is TRBV7-3, the J gene TRBJ2-1, with 9 bases identical to TRBD1. In germline, CDR1 is SGHTA, CDR2 FQGTGA. There are 15 residues in the CDR3. The ends lost 2 bases at V and 4 bases at J; junction bases unmatched: 3. CDR3 protein: CASSLDRGNYNEQFF. CDR3 nucleotide sequence: TGTGCCAGCAGCTTAGACAGGGGGAATTACAATGAGCAGTTCTTC.

The chain carries TRBV10-3 and TRBJ2-1; tentative D call: TRBD1 (6 bases). Germline-derived CDR1 and CDR2 are ENHRY and SYGVKD. Trimming pared 0 bases from V and 4 bases from J, leaving 7 bases between. This CDR3 spans 14 amino acids. The CDR3 sequence: CAISESQGYNEQFF. In nucleotides, the CDR3 is TGTGCCATCAGTGAGTCGCAGGGGTACAATGAGCAGTTCTTC.

This clonotype was seen repeatedly, ten times or more. This chain links TRBV4-2 with TRBJ2-4, with 14 bases fitting TRBD2. Germline V gene data show CDR1 as LGHNA and CDR2 as YNFKEQ. This CDR3 is 16 amino acids long. Trimming removed 0 bases from V and 14 bases from J; junction bases left unmatched: 9. CDR3 in amino acids: CASSQESTSGGVPKYF. Here the CDR3 DNA reads TGTGCCAGCAGCCAAGAATCGACTAGCGGGGGGGTACCGAAGTACTTC.

The rearrangement uses TRBV19 and TRBJ1-5; D not resolved. Trimming took off 6 bases at V and 0 bases at J, with 6 bases between the two ends. CDR1 LNHDA and CDR2 SQIVND come from the germline V gene (reference sequence). CDR3 length equals 13 residues. CDR3 loop: CASSKYSNQPQHF. CDR3 in DNA: TGTGCCAGTAGCAAGTATAGCAATCAGCCCCAGCATTTT.

Only one count was recorded for this clonotype. The chain is built from TRBV27 and TRBJ2-3, with 14 bases lining up with TRBD2. The CDR3 totals 14 residues. The V segment lost 6 bases and the J segment 10 bases; nucleotides outside the gene matches: 6. Germline V lookup: CDR1 MNHEY, CDR2 SMNVEV (reference sequence). The CDR3 DNA is TGTGCCAGCAGGGGACTAGCGGGAGATAGGTCGCAGTATTTT. Translated, it gives CASRGLAGDRSQYF.

The chain links TRBV6-5 to TRBJ2-7; D uncertain. Trimming cost V 4 bases and J 3 bases, with 19 bases left between them. The length of the CDR3 is 16 residues. Germline V gene data show CDR1 as MNHEY and CDR2 as SVGAGI. In DNA form, the CDR3 reads TGTGCCAGCAGTTGGACCCCAGCTAGGACGAGCTACGAGCAGTACTTC. It translates to CASSWTPARTSYEQYF.

This clonotype was detected ten times or more. The chain couples TRBV13 to TRBJ2-1; 12 nucleotides align to TRBD2. V dropped 2 bases and J dropped 8; count of bases not matched to a gene: 4. The CDR3 is made up of 15 amino acids. The V gene's germline CDR1 is PRHDT and CDR2 FYEKMQ (reference sequence). As DNA, the CDR3 is TGTGCCAGCAGCTTACGACTAGCGGGGGCCCATGAGCAGTTCTTC. It codes for CASSLRLAGAHEQFF.

This clonotype was recorded at least ten times. The chain carries TRBV12-3 or TRBV12-4 and TRBJ1-1, with D possibly TRBD1 on 5 matching bases. The CDR3 runs to 13 residues. V was pared by 5 bases and J by 4 bases, with 11 bases between. CDR3: CASSHGAFTEAFF. The CDR3 DNA reads as TGTGCCAGCAGTCACGGGGCCTTCACTGAAGCTTTCTTT.

This clonotype is a singleton in its sample. V gene TRBV12-3 or TRBV12-4 combines with J gene TRBJ1-5, with 9 bases that match TRBD1. The CDR3 contains 13 residues. Trimming cost V 5 bases and J 7 bases; bases outside gene matches: 3. For the CDR3, the DNA is TGTGCCAGCAGTGAGACAGGGGGACAGCCCCAGCATTTT. This sequence encodes CASSETGGQPQHF.

The V call is TRBV29-1, the J call TRBJ2-7, with TRBD1 matching 8 bases. The V segment lost 4 bases and the J segment 5 bases; nucleotides outside the gene matches: 10. The CDR3 has 14 residues. Germline CDR1 reads SQVTM; CDR2 reads ANQGSEA. CDR3 in amino acids: CSVGGQGRLNEQYF. The CDR3 nucleotides read TGCAGCGTTGGAGGACAGGGCCGACTTAACGAGCAGTACTTC.